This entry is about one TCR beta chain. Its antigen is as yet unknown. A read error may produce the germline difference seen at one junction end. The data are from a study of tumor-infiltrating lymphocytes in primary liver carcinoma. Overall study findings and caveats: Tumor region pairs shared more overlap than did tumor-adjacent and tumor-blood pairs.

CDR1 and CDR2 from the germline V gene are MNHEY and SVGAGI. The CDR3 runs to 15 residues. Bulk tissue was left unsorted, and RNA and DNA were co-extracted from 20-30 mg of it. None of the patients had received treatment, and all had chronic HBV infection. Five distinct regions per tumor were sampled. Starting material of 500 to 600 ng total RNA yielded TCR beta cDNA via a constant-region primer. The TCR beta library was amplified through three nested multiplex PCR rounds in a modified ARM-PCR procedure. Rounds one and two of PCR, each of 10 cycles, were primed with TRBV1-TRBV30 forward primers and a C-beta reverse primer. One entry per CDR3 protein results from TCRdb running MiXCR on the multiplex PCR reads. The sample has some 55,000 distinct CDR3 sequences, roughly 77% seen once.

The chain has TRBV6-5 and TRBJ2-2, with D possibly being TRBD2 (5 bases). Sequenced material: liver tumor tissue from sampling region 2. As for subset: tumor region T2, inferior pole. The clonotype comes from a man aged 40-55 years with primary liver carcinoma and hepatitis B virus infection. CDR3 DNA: TGCGTCAGCAGTTACGCAGTGGACTGCACCGGGGAGCTGTTTTTT. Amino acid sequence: CVSSYAVDCTGELFF.